The next 11 T cell receptor beta chains were all read from a single sample in a study of blood T cells in healthy people across ages. A second roughly 6 to 11 cycle PCR used barcoded and J-beta primers. Each CDR3 protein gets one entry after TCRdb re-called the 5' RACE reads with MiXCR. The profile shows 790,000 or so distinct CDR3 sequences, around 45% of them singletons. What was sequenced was blood. These receptors came from a man older than 75 in good health.

As concerns this clonotype: Mismatch with germline at one junction end may stem from a read error. The chain is built from TRBV20-1 and TRBJ2-1; perhaps TRBD2 as D (5 bases). CDR1 and CDR2 (germline): DFQATT, SNEGSKA (reference sequence). This CDR3 has 16 amino acids. The CDR3 DNA sequence: TGCAGTGCTAGAGATGGGCGGAGGAGCTCCTACAATGAGCTGTACTTC. Amino acids: CSARDGRRSSYNELYF.

V usage is TRBV27 and J usage is TRBJ2-4; possible D gene TRBD1, 6 bases. The end of the DNA aligns better with TRBJ2-7, so the J call may be wrong. The CDR3 extends over 14 amino acids. In germline, CDR1 is MNHEY, CDR2 SMNVEV (reference sequence). CDR3 in DNA: TGTGCCAGCAGTTCACCGGGACACCTCTACGAGCAGTACTTC. The encoded protein is CASSSPGHLYEQYF.

The chain uses TRBV4-3 and TRBJ2-3; D is undetermined. CDR1 LGHNA and CDR2 YSLEER come from the germline V gene. With 3 bases removed from V and 2 bases from J, the gap between germline ends came to 12 bases. The CDR3 is 15 amino acids. The CDR3 DNA reads TGCGCCAGCAGCCAGAAACAAATATCCACAGATACGCAGTATTTT. This sequence encodes CASSQKQISTDTQYF.

A few counts support this clonotype. This chain links TRBV7-9 with TRBJ2-3; 13 bases are shared with TRBD2. Germline V lookup: CDR1 SEHNR, CDR2 FQNEAQ (reference sequence). J gave up 5 bases and V 3 bases, and 14 bases lay outside the gene matches. This CDR3 has 19 amino acids. The CDR3 region is CASSLRNLLAGGPGDTQYF. The CDR3 DNA reads TGTGCCAGCAGCTTGCGAAATCTACTAGCGGGAGGGCCTGGAGATACGCAGTATTTT.

The chain joins TRBV5-1 to TRBJ2-6; D is ambiguous. This CDR3 is 16 amino acids long. Germline values: CDR1 SGHRS, CDR2 YFSETQ. V was cut by 0 bases and J by 1 base, with 8 bases left in between. The CDR3 DNA reads TGCGCCAGCAGCTTGGCCGCGTTATCTGGGGCCAACGTCCTGACTTTC. Protein sequence: CASSLAALSGANVLTF.

This clonotype was found a few times. The V gene is TRBV27, the J gene TRBJ2-7, with TRBD1 matching 7 bases. V shed 5 bases, J shed 0 bases, and the junction held 4 bases outside the gene matches. CDR1 MNHEY and CDR2 SMNVEV come from the germline V gene (reference sequence). This CDR3 contains 14 residues. CDR3: CASSVDRVSYEQYF. The CDR3 DNA sequence: TGTGCCAGCAGTGTTGACAGGGTCTCCTACGAGCAGTACTTC.

The chain uses TRBV10-3 and TRBJ2-5; TRBD2 matches 8 bases. V was pared by 6 bases and J by 11 bases, with 20 bases of the junction left unmatched. This CDR3 is 16 amino acids long. CDR1 and CDR2 from the germline V gene are ENHRY and SYGVKD. CDR3 in amino acids: CAIRGASGSLGGEQYF. The CDR3 coding sequence is TGTGCCATCAGGGGGGCGAGCGGGAGCCTTGGAGGGGAGCAGTACTTC.

This clonotype was seen repeatedly, ten times or more. The rearrangement joins TRBV12-3 or TRBV12-4 to TRBJ1-4, with 7 bases that match TRBD1. The CDR3 contains 13 residues. The junction had 4 bases not matched to a gene; V was cut back by 5 bases and J by 7 bases. CDR3 sequence: CASSGTAGEKLFF. CDR3 nucleotides: TGTGCCAGCAGTGGGACAGCGGGTGAAAAACTGTTTTTT.

There are a few counts of this clonotype. The chain joins TRBV6-1 to TRBJ2-1, with 9 bases identical to TRBD2. The CDR3 extends over 15 amino acids. With 5 bases clipped from V and 7 bases from J, the junction kept 9 bases outside the gene matches. Germline V gene lookup returns CDR1 MNHNS and CDR2 SASEGT. The CDR3 DNA reads as TGTGCCAGCAGTATAGCGGGAGTAAGGGGGAATGAGCAGTTCTTC. It yields the protein CASSIAGVRGNEQFF.

The sample holds a few counts of this clonotype. V gene TRBV20-1 combines with J gene TRBJ2-7; 8 nucleotides align to TRBD1. The CDR3 is 12 residues long. From germline, CDR1 is DFQATT and CDR2 SNEGSKA (reference sequence). J lost 6 bases, V lost 6 bases, and 7 bases had no gene match. CDR3 sequence (DNA): TGCAGTGCGGACAGGGCCGGGGCCGAGCAGTACTTC. Amino acids: CSADRAGAEQYF.

This clonotype was seen a few times. V is TRBV15 and J is TRBJ2-4; D remains ambiguous. The J call may be wrong; the DNA end is better matched by TRBJ2-7. Per the germline V gene, CDR1 is LNHNV and CDR2 is YYDKDF (reference sequence). This CDR3 comprises 16 residues. The CDR3 DNA sequence: TGTGCCACCAGCAGAGATGGTGTGAGACAACCGAACGAGCAGTACTTC. Amino acid sequence: CATSRDGVRQPNEQYF.